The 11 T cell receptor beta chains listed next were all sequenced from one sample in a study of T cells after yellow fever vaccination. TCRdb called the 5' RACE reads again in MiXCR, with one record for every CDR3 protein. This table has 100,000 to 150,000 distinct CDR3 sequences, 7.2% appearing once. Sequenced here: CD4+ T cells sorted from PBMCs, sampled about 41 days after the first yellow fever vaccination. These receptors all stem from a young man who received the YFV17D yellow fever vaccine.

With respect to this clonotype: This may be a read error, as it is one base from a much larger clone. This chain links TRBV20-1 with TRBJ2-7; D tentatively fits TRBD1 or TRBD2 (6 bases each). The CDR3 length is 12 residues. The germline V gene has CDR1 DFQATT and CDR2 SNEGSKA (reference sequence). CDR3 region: CCAPGEAYEQYF. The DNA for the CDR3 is TGCTGTGCCCCAGGGGAGGCCTACGAGCAGTACTTC.

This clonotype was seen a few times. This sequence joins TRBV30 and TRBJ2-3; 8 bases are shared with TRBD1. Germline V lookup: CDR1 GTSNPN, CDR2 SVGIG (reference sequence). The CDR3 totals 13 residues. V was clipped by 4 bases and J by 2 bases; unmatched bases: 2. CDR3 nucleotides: TGTGCCTGGAACAGGGGGATCACAGATACGCAGTATTTT. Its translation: CAWNRGITDTQYF.

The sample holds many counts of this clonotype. CDR3 amino acids: CASSLSLTYRAADEQFF. CDR3 in DNA: TGTGCCAGCAGCCTATCCCTGACCTACAGGGCCGCTGATGAGCAGTTCTTC. The rearrangement joins TRBV7-2 to TRBJ2-1; the D gene is possibly TRBD1 (6 bases). Trimming took 5 bases from V and 8 from J, leaving 25 bases between them. From germline, CDR1 is SGHTA and CDR2 FQGNSA. The CDR3 spans 17 residues.

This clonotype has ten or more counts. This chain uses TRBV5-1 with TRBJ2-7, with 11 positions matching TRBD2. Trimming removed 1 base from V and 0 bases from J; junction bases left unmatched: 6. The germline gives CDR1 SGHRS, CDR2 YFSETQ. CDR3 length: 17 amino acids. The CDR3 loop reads CASSLFLAGGNSYEQYF. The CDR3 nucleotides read TGCGCCAGCAGCTTGTTCCTAGCGGGGGGAAACTCCTACGAGCAGTACTTC. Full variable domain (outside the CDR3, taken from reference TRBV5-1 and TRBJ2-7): KAGVTQTPRYLIKTRGQQVTLSCSPISGHRSVSWYQQTPGQGLQFLFEYFSETQRNKGNFPGRFSGRQFSNSRSEMNVSTLELGDSALYLCASSLFLAGGNSYEQYFGPGTRLTVT.

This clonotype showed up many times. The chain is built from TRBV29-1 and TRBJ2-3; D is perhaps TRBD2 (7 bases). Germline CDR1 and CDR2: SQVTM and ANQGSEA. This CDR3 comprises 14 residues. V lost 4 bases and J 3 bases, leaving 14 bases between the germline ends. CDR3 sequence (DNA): TGCAGCGTTGCCGGGGGGCCTCAAACAGATACGCAGTATTTT. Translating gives CSVAGGPQTDTQYF.

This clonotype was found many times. In nucleotides, the CDR3 is TGTGCCAGCAGTTTTGCGGGACAGGGGGTCGGTGGCTACACCTTC. Its translation: CASSFAGQGVGGYTF. The rearrangement joins TRBV7-2 to TRBJ1-2; 11 bases fit TRBD1. The germline gives CDR1 SGHTA, CDR2 FQGNSA. V dropped 6 bases and J dropped 7; count of bases not matched to a gene: 10. The CDR3 length is 15 residues.

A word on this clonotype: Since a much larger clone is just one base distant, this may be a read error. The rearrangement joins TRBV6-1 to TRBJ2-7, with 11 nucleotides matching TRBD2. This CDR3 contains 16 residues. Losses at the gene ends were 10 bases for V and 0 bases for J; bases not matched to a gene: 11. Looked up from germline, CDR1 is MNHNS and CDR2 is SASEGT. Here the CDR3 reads CATTPPTSGDSYEQYF. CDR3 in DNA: TGTGCCACCACGCCACCGACTAGCGGGGACTCCTACGAGCAGTACTTC.

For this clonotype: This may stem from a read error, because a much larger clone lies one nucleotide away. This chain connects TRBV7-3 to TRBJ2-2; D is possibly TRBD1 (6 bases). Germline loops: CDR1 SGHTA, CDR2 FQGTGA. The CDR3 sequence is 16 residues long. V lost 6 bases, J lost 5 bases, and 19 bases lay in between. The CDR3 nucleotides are TGTGCCAGCAGTCAACCTAAGGGACACGGGACCGGGGAGCTGTTTTTT. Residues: CASSQPKGHGTGELFF. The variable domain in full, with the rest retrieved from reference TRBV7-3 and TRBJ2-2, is GAGVSQTPSNKVTEKGKYVELRCDPISGHTALYWYRQSLGQGPEFLIYFQGTGAADDSGLPNDRFFAVRPEGSVSTLKIQRTERGDSAVYLCASSQPKGHGTGELFFGEGSRLTVL.

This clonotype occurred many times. The DNA for the CDR3 is TGTGCCAGCAGCCCCCGGAGGGGGCCATACGAGCAGTACGTC. This sequence encodes CASSPRRGPYEQYV. J is TRBJ2-7 and V is TRBV11-2; tentatively, D is TRBD1 (7 bases). CDR3 length equals 14 residues. The V end lost 5 bases, the J end lost 4 bases, and 15 bases lay between the germline ends. CDR1 and CDR2 from the germline V gene are SGHAT and FQNNGV.

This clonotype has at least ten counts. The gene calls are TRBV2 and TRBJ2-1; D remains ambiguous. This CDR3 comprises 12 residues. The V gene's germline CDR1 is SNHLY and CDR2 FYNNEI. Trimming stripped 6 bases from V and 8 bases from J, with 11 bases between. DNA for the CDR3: TGTGCCAGCAGGGACCTAGTCTATGAGCAGTTCTTC. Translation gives CASRDLVYEQFF.

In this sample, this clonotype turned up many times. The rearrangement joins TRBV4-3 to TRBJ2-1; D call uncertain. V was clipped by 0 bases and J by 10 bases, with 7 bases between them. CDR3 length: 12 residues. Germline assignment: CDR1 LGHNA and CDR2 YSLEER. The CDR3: CASSQDGGEQFF. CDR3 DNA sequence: TGCGCCAGCAGCCAAGATGGCGGAGAGCAGTTCTTC.